These 5 T cell receptor beta chains share one sample of origin, sequenced in a study of T cells in Graves' hyperthyroidism and ophthalmopathy. From RNA transcripts, TCR beta CDR3 regions were amplified. During a first-round RT-PCR of the TCR CDR3, the HTBI primer set was used. TCRdb reprocessed the multiplex PCR reads with MiXCR, giving one entry per CDR3 protein. Among more than 550,000 distinct CDR3 sequences listed, 45% were seen once. Sequenced sample: peripheral blood or thyroid tissue (not recorded which). The receptors originated from an adult man with Graves' disease, either hyperthyroidism or ophthalmopathy (not recorded which).

This chain connects TRBV20-1 to TRBJ1-5; D not resolved. The length of the CDR3 is 16 residues. CDR1 is DFQATT and CDR2 is SNEGSKA in the germline V gene (reference sequence). V was trimmed by 1 base and J by 1 base, leaving 14 bases between them. The CDR3 protein is CSARANLMMSNQPQHF. CDR3 DNA sequence: TGCAGTGCTAGAGCAAATCTGATGATGAGCAATCAGCCCCAGCATTTT.

J is TRBJ1-1 and V is TRBV25-1, with TRBD1 matching 7 bases. The CDR3 extends over 16 amino acids. CDR1 is MGHDK and CDR2 is SYGVNS in the germline V gene. V lost 6 bases and J lost 1; bases outside the gene matches: 11. The chain's CDR3 is CASSVENRGWNTEAFF. In DNA, the CDR3 is TGTGCCAGCAGCGTTGAGAACAGGGGTTGGAACACTGAAGCTTTCTTT.

This clonotype was counted a few times. The chain couples TRBV5-1 to TRBJ1-4; a possible D gene is TRBD1 (6 bases). Trimming took off 2 bases at V and 6 bases at J, with 11 bases between the two ends. This CDR3 spans 14 amino acids. Germline V gene data show CDR1 as SGHRS and CDR2 as YFSETQ. CDR3 sequence (DNA): TGCGCCAGCAGCTTTTCGGGGGCAGATGAAAAACTGTTTTTT. Translation: CASSFSGADEKLFF.

This chain uses TRBV20-1 with TRBJ1-5; D uncertain. V was cut by 1 base and J by 1 base, with 8 bases left in between. The CDR3 runs 14 residues. Germline CDR1 is DFQATT and CDR2 is SNEGSKA (reference sequence). CDR3 in amino acids: CSARGIQSNQPQHF. Written as DNA, the CDR3 is TGCAGTGCTAGAGGTATACAAAGCAATCAGCCCCAGCATTTT.

The chain recombines TRBV20-1 with TRBJ1-2; D ambiguous. Trimming took off 0 bases at V and 8 bases at J, with 10 bases between the two ends. Germline CDR1 and CDR2: DFQATT and SNEGSKA (reference sequence). This CDR3 contains 12 residues. The CDR3 DNA is TGCAGTGCTAGAGATGGTCAGGTCGGCTACACCTTC. Its translation: CSARDGQVGYTF.